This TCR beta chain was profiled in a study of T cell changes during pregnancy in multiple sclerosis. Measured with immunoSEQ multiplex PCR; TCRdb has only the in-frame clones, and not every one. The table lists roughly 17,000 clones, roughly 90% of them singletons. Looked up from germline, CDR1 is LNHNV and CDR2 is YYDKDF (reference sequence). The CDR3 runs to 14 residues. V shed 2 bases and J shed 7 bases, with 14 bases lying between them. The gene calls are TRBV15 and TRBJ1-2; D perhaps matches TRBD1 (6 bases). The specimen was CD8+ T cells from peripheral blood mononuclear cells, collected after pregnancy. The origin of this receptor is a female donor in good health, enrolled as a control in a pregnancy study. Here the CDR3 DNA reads TGTGCCACCAGCAGAAAGGCGGGGGGCTCTGGCTACACCTTC. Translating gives CATSRKAGGSGYTF.